Following are 29 T cell receptor beta chains from one sample sequenced in a study of graft-versus-host responses after intestinal transplantation. The graft tissue was processed, and this released both intraepithelial and lamina propria lymphocytes. Clones were sequenced by immunoSEQ multiplex PCR, and TCRdb holds only the in-frame ones, with some missing. Among nearly 15,000 clones listed, approximately 62% were seen once. The input for sequencing was ileum tissue, taken 524 days after transplant. These receptors all come from a human patient who received an intestinal transplant, so some T cells may come from the graft donor.

V usage is TRBV18 and J usage is TRBJ2-3, with 7 nucleotides matching TRBD2. Germline V lookup: CDR1 KGHSH, CDR2 LQKENI. V gave up 4 bases and J gave up 6 bases; unmatched junction bases: 10. This CDR3 comprises 15 residues. CDR3 in DNA: TGTGCCAGCTCACGACCAGCGGGACCCCGGGATACGCAGTATTTT. Its translation is CASSRPAGPRDTQYF.

This clone rates as medium-sized. The chain has TRBV2 and TRBJ1-4; the D is unclear. Trimming shortened V by 1 base and J by 8 bases, and 11 bases separated the two germline ends. Germline CDR1 and CDR2: SNHLY and FYNNEI. CDR3 length: 14 residues. CDR3 DNA sequence: TGTGCCAGCAGTGAAGTCAGAGGTTTGGAAAAACTGTTTTTT. It codes for CASSEVRGLEKLFF.

This clone was seen more than once but under ten times. The same CDR3 is also encoded by other DNA sequences in this sample. The chain employs TRBV7-2 and TRBJ1-6; D is undetermined. This CDR3 region has 13 residues. The germline V gene encodes CDR1 SGHTA and CDR2 FQGNSA. V was pared by 4 bases and J by 3 bases, with 4 bases between. The CDR3 spells CASSSLYNSPLHF. The CDR3 DNA follows: TGTGCCAGCAGCTCCCTCTATAATTCACCCCTCCACTTT. Looking up the rest from reference TRBV7-2 and TRBJ1-6 gives the full variable domain: GAGVSQSPSNKVTEKGKDVELRCDPISGHTALYWYRQSLGQGLEFLIYFQGNSAPDKSGLPSDRFSAERTGGSVSTLTIQRTQQEDSAVYLCASSSLYNSPLHFGNGTRLTVT.

The chain combines TRBV6-6 with TRBJ2-7, with 9 bases lining up with TRBD1. CDR1 MNHNY and CDR2 SVGAGI come from the germline V gene (reference sequence). V dropped 7 bases and J dropped 3; count of bases not matched to a gene: 7. This CDR3 is 14 amino acids long. As DNA, the CDR3 is TGTGCCAGCACTTCCGGGACAGGGTACTACGAGCAGTACTTC. Translating it yields CASTSGTGYYEQYF.

The genes are TRBV11-3 and TRBJ1-1; 8 bases match TRBD1. CDR3 length equals 16 residues. The V gene's germline CDR1 is SGHNT and CDR2 YENEEA. The V segment lost 5 bases and the J segment 6 bases; nucleotides outside the gene matches: 14. This CDR3 reads CASSPRGQGLWAEAFF. CDR3 bases: TGTGCCAGCAGCCCTAGAGGACAGGGATTGTGGGCTGAAGCTTTCTTT.

Only one count was recorded for this clone. V and J are TRBV5-6 and TRBJ2-7; 8 positions agree with TRBD1. This CDR3 is built from 15 residues. The V gene's germline CDR1 is SGHDT and CDR2 YYEEEE. V was pared by 2 bases and J by 1 base, with 5 bases of the junction left unmatched. In DNA form, the CDR3 reads TGTGCCAGCAGCTTAACAGGGGGGCTATCCTACGAGCAGTACTTC. Translating it yields CASSLTGGLSYEQYF.

The chain joins TRBV19 to TRBJ2-5; weak D call: TRBD1 (5 bases). TRBJ2-7 matches the DNA end more closely, so the J call is doubtful. From germline, CDR1 is LNHDA and CDR2 SQIVND (reference sequence). The length of the CDR3 is 14 residues. CDR3 in amino acids: CASSIGPGPYEQYF. In DNA form, the CDR3 reads TGTGCCAGTAGTATCGGGCCAGGGCCCTACGAGCAGTACTTC.

CDR3 DNA: TGTGCCAGCAGTCGCCCGGGGGGCGCATACTATGGCTACACCTTC. Translated, it gives CASSRPGGAYYGYTF. The gene calls are TRBV6-6 and TRBJ1-2; the D gene is possibly TRBD1 (6 bases). Germline-derived CDR1 and CDR2 are MNHNY and SVGAGI (reference sequence). The CDR3 contains 15 residues. Between the trimmed V and J ends, which lost 5 bases and 3 bases, there was a span of 16 bases.

V usage is TRBV6-5 and J usage is TRBJ2-7; maybe TRBD1 (5 bases). Looked up from germline, CDR1 is MNHEY and CDR2 is SVGAGI. The CDR3 runs 13 residues. The germline V and J ends were trimmed by 5 bases and 1 base, with 9 bases remaining between them. The CDR3 bases are TGTGCCAGCAGTGGGGCAGGTTCCTACGAGCAGTACTTC. Translation gives CASSGAGSYEQYF.

By its share, this clone is medium-sized. The chain uses TRBV19 and TRBJ1-2; the D is unclear. Germline CDR1 and CDR2: LNHDA and SQIVND (reference sequence). The CDR3 is 14 amino acids. Deletions cut 3 bases from V and 3 bases from J, with 11 bases between. CDR3 in DNA: TGTGCCAGTAGTATTGGGCCATTCGACTATGGCTACACCTTC. Its protein product is CASSIGPFDYGYTF.

The chain carries TRBV6-6 and TRBJ1-5; tentative D call: TRBD1 (5 bases). The V end lost 3 bases, the J end lost 9 bases, and 15 bases lay between the germline ends. CDR1 is MNHNY, CDR2 SVGAGI, per germline (reference sequence). This CDR3 region has 14 residues. The chain's CDR3 is CASSYRQGPGPQHF. In DNA form, the CDR3 reads TGTGCCAGCAGTTATCGTCAGGGCCCGGGGCCCCAGCATTTT.

Written as DNA, the CDR3 is TGTGCCAGCAGCCAAGATCTGAGTACTAGGGGGTTTGGGGCGGGCAATCAGCCCCAGCATTTT. It specifies CASSQDLSTRGFGAGNQPQHF. This chain uses TRBV4-2 with TRBJ1-5; possibly TRBD1 for D (6 bases). V dropped 0 bases and J dropped 2 bases, with 26 bases sitting between them. Per germline, CDR1 LGHNA and CDR2 YNFKEQ. The CDR3 is 21 residues long.

The rearrangement links TRBV7-9 to TRBJ2-7; 7 bases map to TRBD1. Germline V gene sequence: CDR1 SEHNR, CDR2 FQNEAQ (reference sequence). J gave up 7 bases and V 2 bases, and 14 bases lay outside the gene matches. The CDR3 contains 16 residues. The CDR3 nucleotides read TGTGCCAGCAGCTTACCCCTGATCGACAGGGTCAGAGAGCAGTACTTC. It encodes CASSLPLIDRVREQYF.

This sequence joins TRBV25-1 and TRBJ2-3; possible D gene TRBD1, 6 bases. Per germline, CDR1 MGHDK and CDR2 SYGVNS. Trimming removed 1 base at V and 2 bases at J, with 13 bases between. The CDR3 covers 16 residues. Here the CDR3 DNA reads TGTGCCAGCAGTGAATTGGGGGCTAGGGCCACAGATACGCAGTATTTT. This sequence encodes CASSELGARATDTQYF. The full variable domain, its missing parts supplied by reference TRBV25-1 and TRBJ2-3, is EADIYQTPRYLVIGTGKKITLECSQTMGHDKMYWYQQDPGMELHLIHYSYGVNSTEKGDLSSESTVSRIRTEHFPLTLESARPSHTSQYLCASSELGARATDTQYFGPGTRLTVL.

This clone was picked up a small number of times. The chain carries TRBV9 and TRBJ1-2, with 7 positions matching TRBD1. J was trimmed by 5 bases and V by 0 bases; bases with no gene match: 4. Looked up from germline, CDR1 is SGDLS and CDR2 is YYNGEE. The CDR3 totals 14 residues. As DNA, the CDR3 is TGTGCCAGCAGCGTAGTAGCAGGGGGTTATGGCTACACCTTC. Its protein is CASSVVAGGYGYTF.

The V and J genes are TRBV5-6 and TRBJ1-1; 7 nucleotides match TRBD1. The junction had 7 bases not matched to a gene; V was cut back by 4 bases and J by 4 bases. The germline gives CDR1 SGHDT, CDR2 YYEEEE. The CDR3 consists of 14 residues. Here the CDR3 reads CASSLDRRGTEAFF. In nucleotides, the CDR3 is TGTGCCAGCAGCCTGGACAGGAGGGGCACTGAAGCTTTCTTT.

The V call is TRBV7-9, the J call TRBJ1-2; D may be TRBD1 (6 bases). This CDR3 region has 14 residues. Germline CDR1 is SEHNR and CDR2 is FQNEAQ (reference sequence). Trimming took 4 bases from V and 8 from J, leaving 17 bases between them. The CDR3 protein is CASSSPRTGTGYTF. The CDR3, as DNA: TGTGCCAGCAGCTCGCCCCGTACAGGGACCGGCTACACCTTC.

This clone was counted between two and nine times. V usage is TRBV4-3 and J usage is TRBJ2-2; 9 bases are a match to TRBD2. This CDR3 comprises 17 residues. J was trimmed by 4 bases and V by 1 base; bases with no gene match: 7. CDR1 and CDR2 from the germline V gene are LGHNA and YSLEER. The DNA of the CDR3 is TGCGCCAGCAGCCAAGGGGGTGTAGCGGGGGTCACCGGGGAGCTGTTTTTT. It specifies CASSQGGVAGVTGELFF.

The rearrangement joins TRBV29-1 to TRBJ1-2; unclear D gene. This CDR3 region has 12 residues. Trimming removed 2 bases at V and 2 bases at J, with 6 bases between. Germline V gives CDR1 SQVTM, CDR2 ANQGSEA. The CDR3 region has the DNA TGCAGCGTTGAACCCGGGAACTATGGCTACACCTTC. Translating gives CSVEPGNYGYTF.

V and J are TRBV4-3 and TRBJ1-6; D gene uncertain. V lost 4 bases and J lost 3, with 7 bases in between. CDR3 size: 14 residues. Germline V lookup: CDR1 LGHNA, CDR2 YSLEER. DNA for the CDR3: TGCGCCAGCAGCCGTGAGGGCTATAATTCACCCCTCCACTTT. Translated: CASSREGYNSPLHF.

The gene calls are TRBV29-1 and TRBJ2-3, with a tentative D call TRBD1 (6 bases). This CDR3 is 14 amino acids long. V lost 7 bases and J lost 3, with 17 bases in between. Germline V lookup: CDR1 SQVTM, CDR2 ANQGSEA. The CDR3 nucleotides read TGCAGCGGTTTGGACAGAAAAATTACAGATACGCAGTATTTT. This sequence encodes CSGLDRKITDTQYF.

The chain couples TRBV7-9 to TRBJ2-3; weak D call: TRBD2 (5 bases). Germline lookup yields CDR1 SEHNR and CDR2 FQNEAQ (reference sequence). The V and J ends lost 6 bases and 4 bases respectively, with 17 bases between them. The CDR3 spans 15 residues. In nucleotides, the CDR3 is TGTGCCAGCAGACCTATTACTAGGACGGCAGATACGCAGTATTTT. Translated, it gives CASRPITRTADTQYF. The variable domain in full, with the rest retrieved from reference TRBV7-9 and TRBJ2-3, is DTGVSQNPRHKITKRGQNVTFRCDPISEHNRLYWYRQTLGQGPEFLTYFQNEAQLEKSRLLSDRFSAERPKGSFSTLEIQRTEQGDSAMYLCASRPITRTADTQYFGPGTRLTVL.

This clone is labeled as medium-sized. This chain joins TRBV2 and TRBJ1-2, with D tentatively TRBD1 (5 bases). Germline CDR1 is SNHLY and CDR2 is FYNNEI. This CDR3 comprises 15 residues. V gave up 4 bases and J gave up 4 bases, with 16 bases separating them. CDR3 DNA: TGTGCCAGCAGTGGTAGACAGACTTACTTCTATGGCTACACCTTC. Its translation: CASSGRQTYFYGYTF.

The rearrangement links TRBV18 to TRBJ1-1; possible D gene TRBD1, 5 bases. Germline CDR1 KGHSH, CDR2 LQKENI. Trimming cost V 6 bases and J 7 bases, with 15 bases left between them. The CDR3 totals 13 residues. The CDR3 loop reads CASSPVGEGEAFF. Written as DNA, the CDR3 is TGTGCCAGCTCCCCGGTAGGGGAGGGTGAAGCTTTCTTT.

CDR3 DNA sequence: TGTGCCAGCGGGATAGCGGGGGTCCTCTACGAGCAGTACTTC. This translates into CASGIAGVLYEQYF. The chain employs TRBV6-1 and TRBJ2-7, with TRBD2 identical over 9 bases. With V trimmed by 8 bases and J by 3 bases, 8 bases remained unmatched. Germline loops: CDR1 MNHNS, CDR2 SASEGT. The CDR3 is 14 amino acids.

This clone has just a few counts. The chain carries TRBV30 and TRBJ1-5; perhaps TRBD1 as D (5 bases). Per the germline V gene, CDR1 is GTSNPN and CDR2 is SVGIG (reference sequence). The CDR3 has 13 amino acids. Trimming pared 2 bases from V and 2 bases from J, leaving 7 bases between. The DNA for the CDR3 is TGTGCCTGGAGTACAGGACGCAATCAGCCCCAGCATTTT. Its translation: CAWSTGRNQPQHF.

The rearrangement uses TRBV5-1 and TRBJ2-3; TRBD2 matches 9 bases. Per germline, CDR1 SGHRS and CDR2 YFSETQ. The CDR3 totals 19 residues. V lost 3 bases and J lost 2; bases outside the gene matches: 16. CDR3 loop: CASSSGSIRSGGITDTQYF. CDR3 coding DNA: TGCGCCAGCAGCTCCGGCTCAATACGGAGCGGGGGGATCACAGATACGCAGTATTTT.

J is TRBJ2-5 and V is TRBV5-1; TRBD1 matches at 8 bases. From germline, CDR1 is SGHRS and CDR2 YFSETQ. This CDR3 contains 15 residues. V trimming: 6 bases; J trimming: 2 bases; junction bases outside the gene matches: 9. This CDR3 reads CASKKTGVAQETQYF. The DNA of the CDR3 is TGCGCCAGCAAGAAGACAGGGGTAGCGCAAGAGACCCAGTACTTC.

The chain uses TRBV5-6 and TRBJ2-1; D may be TRBD2 (6 bases). CDR3 length equals 14 residues. V lost 0 bases, J lost 6 bases, and 10 bases lay in between. In germline, CDR1 is SGHDT, CDR2 YYEEEE. In DNA, the CDR3 is TGTGCCAGCAGCTTGGCGGGGGTGGGCAATGAGCAGTTCTTC. This gives the protein CASSLAGVGNEQFF.